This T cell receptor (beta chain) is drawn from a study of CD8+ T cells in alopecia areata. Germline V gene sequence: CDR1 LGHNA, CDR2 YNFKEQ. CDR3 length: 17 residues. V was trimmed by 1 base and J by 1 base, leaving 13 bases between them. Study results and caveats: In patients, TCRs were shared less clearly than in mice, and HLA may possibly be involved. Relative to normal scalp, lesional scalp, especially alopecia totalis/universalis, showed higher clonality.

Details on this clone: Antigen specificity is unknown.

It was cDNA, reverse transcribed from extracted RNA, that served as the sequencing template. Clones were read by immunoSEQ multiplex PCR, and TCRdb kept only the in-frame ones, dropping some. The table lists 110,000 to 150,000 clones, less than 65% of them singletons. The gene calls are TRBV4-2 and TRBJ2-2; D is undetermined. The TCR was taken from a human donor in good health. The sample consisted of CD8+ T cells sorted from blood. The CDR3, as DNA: TGTGCCAGCAGCCAAGCGATGGGCGGCCTGAACACCGGGGAGCTGTTTTTT. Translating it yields CASSQAMGGLNTGELFF.